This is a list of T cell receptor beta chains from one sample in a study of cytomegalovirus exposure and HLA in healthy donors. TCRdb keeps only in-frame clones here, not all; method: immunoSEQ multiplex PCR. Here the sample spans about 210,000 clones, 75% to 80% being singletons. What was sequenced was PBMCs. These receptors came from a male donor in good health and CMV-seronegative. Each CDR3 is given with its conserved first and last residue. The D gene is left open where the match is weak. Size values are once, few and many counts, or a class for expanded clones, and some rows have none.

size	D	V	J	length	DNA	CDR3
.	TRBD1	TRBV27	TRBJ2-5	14	TGTGCCAGCAAGACCTTGACAGGGGTTGAGACCCAGTACTTC	CASKTLTGVETQYF
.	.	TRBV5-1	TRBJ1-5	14	TGCGCCAGCAGCTTGGTTCCAGGGATGCAGCCCCAGCATTTT	CASSLVPGMQPQHF
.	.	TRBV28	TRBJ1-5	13	TGTGCCAGCAGTTTAAGGGGTGGGCAGCCCCAGCATTTT	CASSLRGGQPQHF
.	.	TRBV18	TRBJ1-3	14	TGTGCCAGCTCAAGGCTGGCGGTTGGAAACACCATATATTTT	CASSRLAVGNTIYF
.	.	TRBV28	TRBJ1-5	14	TGTGCCAGCAGTTTGGGGCAGGCAAGTCAGCCCCAGCATTTT	CASSLGQASQPQHF
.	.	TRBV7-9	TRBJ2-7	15	TGTGCCAGCAGCACGACTCCTAGGAGCTCCTACGAGCAGTACTTC	CASSTTPRSSYEQYF
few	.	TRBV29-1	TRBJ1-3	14	TGCAGCGTTGTCAGGGTCGGCTCTGGAAACACCATATATTTT	CSVVRVGSGNTIYF
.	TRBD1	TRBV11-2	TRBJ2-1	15	TGTGCCAGCAGCTTAGGAGGACAGGGGGCCTATGAGCAGTTCTTC	CASSLGGQGAYEQFF
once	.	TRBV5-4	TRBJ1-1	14	TGTGCCAGCAGCTTGGGGGCGCTTACGACTGAAGCTTTCTTT	CASSLGALTTEAFF
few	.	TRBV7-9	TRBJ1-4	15	TGTGCCAGCAGCCCAACCGGGACTTTGGAGGAAAAACTGTTTTTT	CASSPTGTLEEKLFF
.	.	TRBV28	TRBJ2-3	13	TGTGCCAGCTGGAGCAGCTCCACAGATACGCAGTATTTT	CASWSSSTDTQYF
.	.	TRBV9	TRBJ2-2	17	TGTGCCAGCAGCGTACAGGACAGTCGACTGAACACCGGGGAGCTGTTTTTT	CASSVQDSRLNTGELFF
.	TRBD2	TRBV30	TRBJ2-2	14	TGTGCCTGCTCGGCGGGGGTACATTCGGGGGAGCTGTTTTTT	CACSAGVHSGELFF
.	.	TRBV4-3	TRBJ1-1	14	TGCGCCAGCAGCCAAGCAACTTTGTACACTGAAGCTTTCTTT	CASSQATLYTEAFF
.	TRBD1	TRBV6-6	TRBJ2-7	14	TGTGCCAGCAGCCGGGGACAGGGGAGGCACGAGCAGTACTTC	CASSRGQGRHEQYF
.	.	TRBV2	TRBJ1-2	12	TGTGCCAGCACCCAACACAGCTATGGCTACACCTTC	CASTQHSYGYTF
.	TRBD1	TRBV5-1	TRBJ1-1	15	TGCGCCAGCAGCCCGTACCGGGACAGGGATCCTGAAGCTTTCTTT	CASSPYRDRDPEAFF
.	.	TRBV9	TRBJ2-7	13	TGTGCCAGCAGCGAACAGGGTTTTTACGAGCAGTACTTC	CASSEQGFYEQYF
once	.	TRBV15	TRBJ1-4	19	TGTGCCACCAGCAGAGATAGCCAGACCATTGGGGGCGAGGAGGAAAAACTGTTTTTT	CATSRDSQTIGGEEEKLFF
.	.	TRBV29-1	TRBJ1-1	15	TGCAGCGTTCGACGGGATCCTAGCCGGGACACTGAAGCTTTCTTT	CSVRRDPSRDTEAFF
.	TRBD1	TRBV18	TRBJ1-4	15	TGTGCCAGCTCACCACCGGGGACAGGGTTAGAAAAACTGTTTTTT	CASSPPGTGLEKLFF
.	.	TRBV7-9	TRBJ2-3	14	TGTGCCAGCAGCTTGACACAATTCACAGATACGCAGTATTTT	CASSLTQFTDTQYF
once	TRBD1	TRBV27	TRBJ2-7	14	TGTGCCAGCAGCCAACAGGGGAGCTCCTACGAGCAGTACTTC	CASSQQGSSYEQYF
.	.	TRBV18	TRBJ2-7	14	TGTGCCAGCTCACCGGTCAGGGATTCCTACGAGCAGTACTTC	CASSPVRDSYEQYF
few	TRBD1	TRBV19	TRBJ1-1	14	TGTGCCAGTAGTATTTACAGGGGAAGAAATGAAGCTTTCTTT	CASSIYRGRNEAFF
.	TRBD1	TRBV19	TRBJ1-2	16	TGTGCCAGTAGTAACCGGGACAGGGGCGCCAACTATGGCTACACCTTC	CASSNRDRGANYGYTF
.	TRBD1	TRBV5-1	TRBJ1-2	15	TGCGCCAGCAGCTTGGGGGACCGGGACAGGGCTGGCTACACCTTC	CASSLGDRDRAGYTF
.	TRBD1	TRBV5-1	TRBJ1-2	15	TGCGCCAGCAGCAACCCCGGGACAGGGACAGGTGGCTACACCTTC	CASSNPGTGTGGYTF
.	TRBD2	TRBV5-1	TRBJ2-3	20	TGCGCCAGCAGCAGGTCGGGACTAGCGGAACTCAACCGGGGGACAGATACGCAGTATTTT	CASSRSGLAELNRGTDTQYF
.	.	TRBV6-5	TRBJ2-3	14	TGTGCCAGCAGTTACTCCCGTATCACAGATACGCAGTATTTT	CASSYSRITDTQYF
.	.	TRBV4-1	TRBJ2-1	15	TGCGCCAGCAGCCAAGATTCGCGGAGCCCAATTGAGCAGTTCTTC	CASSQDSRSPIEQFF
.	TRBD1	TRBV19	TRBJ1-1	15	TGTGCCAGTACCCCAAGGGGGCCGCAGAACACTGAAGCTTTCTTT	CASTPRGPQNTEAFF
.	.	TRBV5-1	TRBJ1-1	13	TGCGCCAGCAGAGGACAGCCCAACACTGAAGCTTTCTTT	CASRGQPNTEAFF
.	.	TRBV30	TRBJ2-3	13	TGTGCCTGGAGTGTACATGAATCAAATACGCAGTATTTT	CAWSVHESNTQYF
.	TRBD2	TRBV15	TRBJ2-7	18	TGTGCCACCAGCAGCGGGACTAGCGGGAGCCTTTTCTCCTACGAGCAGTACTTC	CATSSGTSGSLFSYEQYF
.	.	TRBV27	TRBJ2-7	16	TGTGCCAGCAGTCCGCGCCCTCTCGGGGGGCTAGACGAGCAGTACTTC	CASSPRPLGGLDEQYF